This T cell receptor beta chain was sequenced in a study of T cell responses to AZD1222 COVID-19 vaccine. The study's findings and limits: Researchers report vaccine-associated CD4 TCRs spanning spike, with dominance at 160-218 and 743-854. Targets within unmutated variant regions were reportedly found for nearly half of spike-specific TCRs. The study identified only five to seven AZD1222 recipients as seropositive at baseline.

Note on this clone: Its matching antigen is unknown.

The study pooled second doses at about 4 or about 12 weeks. Clones were read by immunoSEQ multiplex PCR, and TCRdb kept only the in-frame ones, dropping some. The table has approximately 77,000 clones, 70% to 90% seen once; the top ten hold approximately 3.6%. The CDR3 totals 14 residues. V dropped 0 bases and J dropped 3 bases, with 9 bases sitting between them. The germline CDR1 and CDR2 sequences are GTSNPN and SVGIG (reference sequence). The gene calls are TRBV30 and TRBJ1-5; D is unclear. Sequenced here: peripheral blood, sampled 28 days after the second AZD1222 dose. This TCR derives from an adult who received the AZD1222 COVID-19 vaccine. The DNA for the CDR3 is TGTGCCTGGAGTGTTCCGGTATCCAATCAGCCCCAGCATTTT. Translation gives CAWSVPVSNQPQHF.